This T cell receptor beta chain was sequenced for a study of shared clonotypes between healthy human individuals (TCRdb year 2020). In the study overall: Two women and a few men aged 18 to 49 years were included in the cohort. To estimate repertoire size and how much clonotype sharing occurs between individuals, the study deeply sequenced the blood TCR repertoires of 5 or 6 healthy adults. Leukapheresis yielded between about 0.94 and 8.9 billion PBMCs per donor. Libraries were prepared and TCR repertoires were sequenced by different laboratories using diverse techniques, in order to increase sequencing depth and limit assay-specific biases. For each donor, CD4 naive and CD4 memory were each run on three plates, CD8 naive on two plates, and CD8 memory on one plate. General study outcomes and caveats: Because the study included only a small number of donors, the genetic and exposure-history diversity represented was limited. Pairwise subsampling led to the expectation that sequencing depth would affect the degree of clonotype sharing among donors. Naive subsets generally had larger estimated clonotype richness than memory subsets. Compared with non-shared clonotypes, the clonotypes found in all four sorted-subset donors had higher generation probabilities. When several donors were compared, the shared fraction of clonotypes was 5% to 6.5% for naive CD4, roughly 3.3% for naive CD8, 2.3% for memory CD4, and 0.35% to 0.4% for memory CD8. Incomplete sequencing was indicated by rarefaction of sorted-subset datasets, despite the large sequencing depth. Sampling was limited to blood, and TCR repertoires in tissue likely differ from TCR repertoires in blood.

The CDR3 starts with the cysteine, ends with the phenylalanine, and has 16 residues. Of the read, only the CDR3 DNA is kept; its 48 bases are in frame from base 1. Relative to germline, V is 0 bases shorter and J is 0 bases shorter, with 7 bases between their ends. From the germline V gene (reference sequence), CDR1 is SGHNT and CDR2 is YYREEE. Using the deep immunoSEQ assay, multiplex PCR amplified TCR CDR3 regions from genomic DNA. Genomic DNA extracted from each cell subset was distributed evenly over all wells of several immunoSEQ 96-well plates, and each plate served as one replicate. For sorted subsets, around 0.2 ug genomic DNA, equal to tens of thousands of T cell genomes, was loaded into each replicate PCR. The purified libraries were quantified using a Qubit 3.0 fluorometer, sized with a Bioanalyzer 2100, and then quantified again using the KAPA Library Quantification kit. Every immunoSEQ 96-well plate was sequenced on a dedicated single-read 150-cycle Illumina NextSeq 550 flow cell. The study's processing was this. Because the immunoSEQ output held only junctional sequences and lacked quality scores, the filtering could not match the filtering applied to full-length reads. Sequences were annotated with PyIR, a Python wrapper for IgBLAST v1.9, using IMGT germline references to assign V/J genes and CDR3. Any read was removed if the V/J assignment was weak (E-value above 1e-6), the CDR3 was missing, or the read contained stop codons, out-of-frame junctions, or ambiguous translated residues. V3J clonotypes were defined as sequences sharing the same inferred V gene, J gene, and CDR3 amino acid sequence. Percentage overlap between repertoires was calculated by dividing the number of shared unique clonotypes by the size of the smaller repertoire. Repertoire richness was assessed with RTK rarefaction, the Chao1 estimator, and Recon v2.1 estimates of unobserved clonotypes. OLGA was used to compute generation probabilities for all TCRbeta clonotypes that the gDNA method yielded from several donors. TCRdb took over this immuneACCESS table, retaining in-frame rearrangements with V and J assigned. Such tables are incomplete; in checked studies, under half of the missing clones stem from an unresolved V gene, and the remainder is unexplained. The V and J calls and clone size are taken from that table; D and trimming were inferred from the DNA. The sample includes around 510,000 clones, with about 96% observed a single time. The ten largest make up approximately 0.067% of the sample.

As to this clone: Which antigen it targets is not known. The record has no base qualities; no much larger clone is one base away.

Healthy HIV-negative adults with no recently reported acute infections or vaccinations were included as donors. Only Caucasian adults living in Nashville, Tennessee, USA were represented among the donors. CD4+ T cells were enriched by magnetic negative selection, after which naive cells were positively selected on CD45RA and the negative fraction was taken as the memory subset. Blood was obtained by leukapheresis, after which PBMCs were separated by Ficoll-Histopaque density gradient centrifugation and cryopreserved in liquid nitrogen vapor phase. Analytical flow cytometry was used to check the purity and quantity of each magnetically sorted T cell population. Each sorted fraction had its genomic DNA isolated and then quantified by UV absorbance on a Nanodrop 2000c.

The sample was naive CD4+ T cells sorted from blood. The sample's cell subset or site label is to be understood as: CD45RA+ positively selected. The V and J genes are TRBV5-4 and TRBJ2-6; confidence is insufficient to name the D gene. This clonotype was obtained from a woman aged 25 to 39 in good health. The bases are TGTGCCAGCAGCTTGGGGACCTACTCTGGGGCCAACGTCCTGACTTTC. Translated, this is CASSLGTYSGANVLTF.